A selection of T cell receptor beta chains follows, all from one sample in a study of shared clonotypes between healthy human individuals. The data were produced by immunoSEQ multiplex PCR, yet TCRdb's version contains in-frame clones alone and is incomplete. The sample carries 600,000 to 750,000 clones, 72% recorded once. Sequences were obtained from memory CD4+ T cells sorted from blood. The source of these receptors is a woman aged 25-40 years in good health. Each CDR3 is given with its conserved first and last residue. The D gene is left open where the match is weak. Not every row has a clone size; where given, it reads once, few, many or a size class.

>TRBV19|16|NA|TRBJ2-1|TRBD2
CASSTNSGAAYNEQFF
TGTGCCAGTAGTACCAATAGCGGGGCTGCCTACAATGAGCAGTTCTTC
>TRBV5-1|16|NA|TRBJ2-3|TRBD2
CASSEGLGSGTDTQYF
TGCGCCAGCAGCGAGGGACTAGGGAGTGGCACAGATACGCAGTATTTT
>TRBV6-5|14|NA|TRBJ2-7|NA
CASSYFLSGNEQYF
TGTGCCAGCAGTTACTTTTTATCAGGGAACGAGCAGTACTTC
>TRBV7-9|14|NA|TRBJ2-7|TRBD1
CASSPGGQGYEQYF
TGTGCCAGCAGCCCGGGGGGACAGGGCTACGAGCAGTACTTC
>TRBV6-1|13|NA|TRBJ2-1|NA
CASSGGRLGEQFF
TGTGCCAGCAGTGGAGGAAGGCTGGGTGAGCAGTTCTTC
>TRBV5-1|16|NA|TRBJ2-3|TRBD2
CASSLGVRGRSDTQYF
TGCGCCAGCAGCTTGGGAGTTCGCGGGAGGTCAGATACGCAGTATTTT
>TRBV15|13|NA|TRBJ2-7|NA
CATSKGEIYEQYF
TGTGCCACCAGCAAAGGGGAAATATACGAGCAGTACTTC
>TRBV7-9|12|NA|TRBJ2-7|NA
CASRSGGGEQYF
TGTGCCAGCAGGTCAGGGGGAGGGGAGCAGTACTTC
>TRBV19|17|NA|TRBJ1-1|TRBD1
CASSIGQGHRDYTEAFF
TGTGCCAGTAGTATAGGACAGGGCCACCGGGACTACACTGAAGCTTTCTTT
>TRBV29-1|14|NA|TRBJ2-3|TRBD2
CSAPRGTSTDTQYF
TGCAGCGCCCCGCGGGGGACCAGCACAGATACGCAGTATTTT
>TRBV10-3|17|NA|TRBJ2-3|TRBD2
CAISEGGTSGNTDTQYF
TGTGCCATCAGTGAGGGGGGGACTAGCGGGAACACAGATACGCAGTATTTT
>TRBV7-2|16|NA|TRBJ2-6|NA
CASSFGSYSGANVLTF
TGTGCCAGCAGCTTCGGTTCCTACTCTGGGGCCAACGTCCTGACTTTC
>TRBV15|12|NA|TRBJ1-2|NA
CATSRDLYGYTF
TGTGCCACCAGCAGGGACCTTTATGGCTACACCTTC
>TRBV27|14|NA|TRBJ2-5|TRBD1
CASRSGQAAGTQYF
TGTGCCAGCAGGTCGGGACAGGCTGCCGGGACCCAGTACTTC
>TRBV6-1|15|NA|TRBJ2-7|NA
CASSEEVLSSYEQYF
TGTGCCAGCAGTGAAGAGGTCCTTAGCTCCTACGAGCAGTACTTC
>TRBV28|15|NA|TRBJ2-7|TRBD1
CASTSGGGQGNEQYF
TGTGCCAGCACCTCAGGGGGGGGACAGGGAAACGAGCAGTACTTC
>TRBV2|14|NA|TRBJ2-3|NA
CASGHPVFTDTQYF
TGTGCCAGCGGACACCCGGTGTTCACAGATACGCAGTATTTT
>TRBV6-1|13|few|TRBJ1-4|NA
CASSDRLNEKLFF
TGTGCCAGCAGTGACAGGTTAAATGAAAAACTGTTTTTT
>TRBV7-3|15|once|TRBJ2-1|NA
CASSLSGEGHNEQFF
TGTGCCAGCAGCTTATCGGGCGAAGGACACAATGAGCAGTTCTTC